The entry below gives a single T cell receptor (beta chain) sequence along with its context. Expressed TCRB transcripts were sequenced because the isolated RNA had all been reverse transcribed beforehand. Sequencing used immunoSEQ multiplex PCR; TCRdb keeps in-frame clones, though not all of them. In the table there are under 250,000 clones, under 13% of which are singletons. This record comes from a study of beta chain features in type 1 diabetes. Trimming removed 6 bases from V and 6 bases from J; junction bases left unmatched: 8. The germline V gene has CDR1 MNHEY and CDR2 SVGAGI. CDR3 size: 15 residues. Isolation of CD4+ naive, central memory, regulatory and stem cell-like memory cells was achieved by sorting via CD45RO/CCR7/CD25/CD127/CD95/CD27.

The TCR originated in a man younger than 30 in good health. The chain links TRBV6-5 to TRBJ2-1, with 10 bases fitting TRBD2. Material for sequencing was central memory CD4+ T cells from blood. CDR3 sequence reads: CASRLAGVSRNEQFF. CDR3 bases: TGTGCCAGCAGGCTAGCGGGAGTATCTCGCAATGAGCAGTTCTTC.